This T cell receptor beta chain appears in the sequencing data of a study of regulatory T cells in long-lasting Graves disease. The TCR beta library used iRepertoire HTBI primers with Arm-PCR amplification of CDR3. In TCRdb, the multiplex PCR reads were re-called with MiXCR into one record per CDR3 protein. The sample carries 600,000 to 800,000 distinct CDR3 sequences, 30% recorded once. Turning to this clonotype: Its antigen is as yet unknown.

The time point denotes: persistent/refractory GD, antithyroid drugs over 5 years with positive TRAb. PBMCs provided the RNA from which the TCR library was made. American Thyroid Association guidelines served as the basis for diagnosing Graves' disease. Whole-study findings and limits: Persistent disease showed a preference for TRBV28, TRBJ1-2 and TRBJ2-5.

V lost 3 bases and J lost 4, with 8 bases in between. The CDR3 is 13 residues long. Germline CDR1 reads SNHLY; CDR2 reads FYNNEI. The sample was peripheral blood mononuclear cells (PBMCs), taken when the disease was refractory, from a patient treated with antithyroid drugs. This chain links TRBV2 with TRBJ2-3, with unresolved D. The receptor's source is a female donor with Graves disease. CDR3 DNA sequence: TGTGCCAGCAGTGAGAACAGCGCAGATACGCAGTATTTT. Translation gives CASSENSADTQYF.